This paragraph covers one TCR beta chain sequence. The antigen remains undetermined. This entry belongs to a study of CD8+CD57+ T cells in acquired aplastic anemia. On the study more broadly: When averaged, DNA from sorted CD4+ and CD8+ cells came to 2.5 to 4 ug.

The template used for profiling TCR beta VDJ and CDR3 was genomic DNA. TCRdb fed the reads into MiXCR, producing one record per CDR3 protein. Seen here are over 250,000 distinct CDR3 sequences, approximately 58% observed once, and the top ten hold around 1.3%. Whole-study results and caveats: Found in both controls and patients were almost 30 CD8+ CDR3 sequences.

Germline V lookup: CDR1 LNHDA, CDR2 SQIVND (reference sequence). The CDR3 extends over 12 amino acids. The V and J ends lost 8 bases and 7 bases respectively, with 14 bases between them. In patients chosen for sequencing, flow cytometry had shown CD8+CD57+ cell expansion. Every patient was diagnosed with severe acquired aplastic anemia. Blood was sampled before the patients had received any therapy. The receptor was derived from a human donor with aplastic anemia. Sample: sorted CD4+, CD8+, or CD8+CD57+ T cells (not recorded which) from PBMCs. V is TRBV19 and J is TRBJ2-5, with D tentatively TRBD1 (6 bases). CDR3 nucleotides: TGTGCCAGTGGTACAGGGTCGAGGACCCAGTACTTC. It translates to CASGTGSRTQYF.